This TCR beta chain derives from a study of human T cells and chemical hapten exposure. In the study overall: Patches with 0.01% DPC went on the upper back, and the tests were read at 6 days. Findings of the study overall: In comparison with controls, expanded TCRs gave rise to a significantly larger number of large CDR3 similarity clusters.

The CDR3 extends over 15 amino acids. Germline CDR1 is GTSNPN and CDR2 is SVGIG (reference sequence). V was clipped by 3 bases and J by 3 bases; unmatched bases: 5. In its sample, this clonotype was seen many times. Its specificity is not known. Time point described: patch test 2, 6 weeks after DPC sensitization. Treatment here: therapeutic diphenylcyclopropenone sensitization with weekly scalp DPC. Unique molecular identifiers were affixed to discrete cDNA molecules within the library. TCRdb redid the calling of the RACE reads with MiXCR, one entry per CDR3 protein. The data show tens of thousands of distinct CDR3 sequences, about 9.3% seen once.

The J gene is TRBJ2-2, the V gene TRBV30; 9 nucleotides agree with TRBD1. The receptor was isolated from a woman aged 50 to 60 with alopecia areata. Some clones in this sample may be carry-over from other donors' samples. The starting material was whole blood, obtained in connection with sensitization to the hapten diphenylcyclopropenone (DPC). The CDR3 sequence is CAWRYRGQDTGELFF. The CDR3 DNA follows: TGTGCCTGGAGATACAGGGGGCAGGACACCGGGGAGCTGTTTTTT. Filled out from reference TRBV30 and TRBJ2-2, the complete variable domain reads SQTIHQWPATLVQPVGSPLSLECTVEGTSNPNLYWYRQAAGRGLQLLFYSVGIGQISSEVPQNLSASRPQDRQFILSSKKLLLSDSGFYLCAWRYRGQDTGELFFGEGSRLTVL.